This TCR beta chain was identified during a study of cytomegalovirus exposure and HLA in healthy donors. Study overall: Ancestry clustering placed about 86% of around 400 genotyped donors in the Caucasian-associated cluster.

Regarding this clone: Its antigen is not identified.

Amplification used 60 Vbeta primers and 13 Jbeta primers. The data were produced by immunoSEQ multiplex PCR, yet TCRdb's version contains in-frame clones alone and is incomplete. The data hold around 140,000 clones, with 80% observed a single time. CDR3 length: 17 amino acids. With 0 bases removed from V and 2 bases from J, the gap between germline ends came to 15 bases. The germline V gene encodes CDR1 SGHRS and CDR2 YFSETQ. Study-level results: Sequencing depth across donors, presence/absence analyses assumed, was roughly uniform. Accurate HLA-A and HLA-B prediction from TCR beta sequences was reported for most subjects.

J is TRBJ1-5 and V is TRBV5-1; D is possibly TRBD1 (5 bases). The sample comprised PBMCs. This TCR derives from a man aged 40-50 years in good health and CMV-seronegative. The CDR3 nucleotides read TGCGCCAGCAGCTTGGGCCGCAGGGATACTGGCAATCAGCCCCAGCATTTT. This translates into CASSLGRRDTGNQPQHF.